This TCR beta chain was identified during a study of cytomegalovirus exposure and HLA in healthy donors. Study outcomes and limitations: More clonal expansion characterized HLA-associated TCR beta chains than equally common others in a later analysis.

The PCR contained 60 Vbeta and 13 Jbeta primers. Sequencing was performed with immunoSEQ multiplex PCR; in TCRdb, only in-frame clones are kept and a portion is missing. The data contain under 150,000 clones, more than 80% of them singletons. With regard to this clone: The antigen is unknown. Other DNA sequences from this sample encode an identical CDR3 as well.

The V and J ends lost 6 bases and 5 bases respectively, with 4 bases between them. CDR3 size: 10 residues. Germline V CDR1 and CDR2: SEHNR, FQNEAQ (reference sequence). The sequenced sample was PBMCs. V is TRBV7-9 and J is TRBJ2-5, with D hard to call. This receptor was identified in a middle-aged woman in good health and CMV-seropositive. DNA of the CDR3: TGTGCCAGCAGTTCGGAGACCCAGTACTTC. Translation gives CASSSETQYF. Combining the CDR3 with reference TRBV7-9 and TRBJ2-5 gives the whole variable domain DTGVSQNPRHKITKRGQNVTFRCDPISEHNRLYWYRQTLGQGPEFLTYFQNEAQLEKSRLLSDRFSAERPKGSFSTLEIQRTEQGDSAMYLCASSSETQYFGPGTRLLVL.